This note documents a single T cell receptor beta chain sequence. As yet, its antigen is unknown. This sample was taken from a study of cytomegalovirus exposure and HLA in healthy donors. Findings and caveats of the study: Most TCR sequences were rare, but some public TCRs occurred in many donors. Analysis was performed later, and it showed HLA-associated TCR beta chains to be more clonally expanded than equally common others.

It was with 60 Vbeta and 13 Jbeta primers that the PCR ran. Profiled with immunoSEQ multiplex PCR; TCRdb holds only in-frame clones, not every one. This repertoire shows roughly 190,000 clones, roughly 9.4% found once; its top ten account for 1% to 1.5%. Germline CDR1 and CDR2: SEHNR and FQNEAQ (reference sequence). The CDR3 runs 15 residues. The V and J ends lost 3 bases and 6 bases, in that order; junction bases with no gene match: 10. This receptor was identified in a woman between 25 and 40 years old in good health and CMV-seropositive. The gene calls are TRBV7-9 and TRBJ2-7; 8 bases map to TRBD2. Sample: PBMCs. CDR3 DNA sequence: TGTGCCAGCAGCTTTTCTGGAGGACTAGCTTCCGAGCAGTACTTC. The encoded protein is CASSFSGGLASEQYF. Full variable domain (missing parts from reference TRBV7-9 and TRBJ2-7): DTGVSQNPRHKITKRGQNVTFRCDPISEHNRLYWYRQTLGQGPEFLTYFQNEAQLEKSRLLSDRFSAERPKGSFSTLEIQRTEQGDSAMYLCASSFSGGLASEQYFGPGTRLTVT.